This is a list of T cell receptor beta chains from one sample in a study of cytomegalovirus exposure and HLA in healthy donors. TCRdb's table, derived via immunoSEQ multiplex PCR, lists solely in-frame clones and lacks some. Of 110,000 or so clones in the sample, 67% were seen once. The sequencing input was PBMCs. Receptor source: a man between 18 and 29 years old in good health and CMV-seropositive. The conserved cysteine and the conserved F or W are not part of the CDR3 here.

>TRBV27|TRBJ2-2
ASTLAGNTGELF
>TRBV6-1|TRBJ1-5
ASNTLGGLNQPQH
>TRBV5-6|TRBJ1-1
ASSPGTGSMNTEAF
>TRBV5-1|TRBJ2-2
ASRVTSGGTGELF
>TRBV6-1|TRBJ1-1
ASSPGQGWDTEAF
>TRBV6-5|TRBJ1-6
ASSYSRIEPDSPLH
>TRBV19|TRBJ1-1
ASSDRTNTEAF
>TRBV7-6|TRBJ2-1
ASSLDRVNEQF
>TRBV5-6|TRBJ2-2
ASSLVRWGGYTGELF
>TRBV6-5|TRBJ1-1
ASSTGGGGTEAF
>TRBV30|TRBJ2-1
AWSVLRTGYNEQF
>TRBV11-2|TRBJ1-4
ASSLGDRAVEKLF
>TRBV7-9|TRBJ1-5
ASSKAGQGASQPQH
>TRBV29-1|TRBJ1-2
SVGTGQGYGYT
>TRBV5-1|TRBJ2-4
ASSGGLAGPSKNIQY
>TRBV18|TRBJ1-4
ASSPRGQGDWGLF
>TRBV9|TRBJ2-2
ASSTWTGTGELF
>TRBV10-1|TRBJ2-7
ASSDRRTTGSDEQY
>TRBV18|TRBJ1-2
ASSPDRDYT
>TRBV11-2|TRBJ1-1
ASSLVLAGGDTEAF
>TRBV6-5|TRBJ1-1
ASSYTASTEAF
>TRBV2|TRBJ2-7
ASSETGTAYEQY
>TRBV28|TRBJ2-1
ASSFVGKGQGEDEQF
>TRBV11-3|TRBJ2-3
ASSLRRGSTDTQY
>TRBV19|TRBJ2-2
AAALGDSNTGELF
>TRBV7-8|TRBJ1-3
ASSLVPGSGNTIY
>TRBV12-5|TRBJ2-7
ASGVQVCISHEQY
>TRBV7-9|TRBJ2-7
ASSPDSLPYEQY
>TRBV18|TRBJ2-2
ASSPETSWAGELF
>TRBV9|TRBJ1-2
ASSVSVPGGGNYGYT
>TRBV7-9|TRBJ1-4
ASSEGVTNEKLF
>TRBV19|TRBJ1-2
ASSIVASTLTGYT
>TRBV29-1|TRBJ2-3
SVGGGQGPDTQY
>TRBV7-2|TRBJ2-2
ANRSQGYANTGELF
>TRBV29-1|TRBJ2-1
SVGGGPSSYNEQF
>TRBV10-3|TRBJ1-5
AISRTENQPQH
>TRBV9|TRBJ2-1
ASSFTGTEDNEQF
>TRBV27|TRBJ1-2
ASSAGLNYGYT
>TRBV28|TRBJ2-7
ASRRTGLTYEQY
>TRBV5-1|TRBJ2-1
ASRPSGISYNEQF
>TRBV30|TRBJ2-1
AWNIAGGYNEQF
>TRBV6-5|TRBJ1-6
ASRARLNSPLH
>TRBV5-4|TRBJ2-1
ASSFGGSGDNEQF
>TRBV6-5|TRBJ1-5
ASSQGQGYQPQH
>TRBV7-9|TRBJ2-5
ASSLVVSGEETQY
>TRBV2|TRBJ1-1
ASSDRVLNTEAF
>TRBV27|TRBJ1-6
ASRTFLRTGEVRSPLH
>TRBV6-5|TRBJ1-5
ASRNLGLSNQPQH
>TRBV12-5|TRBJ2-3
ASGSGQADTDTQY
>TRBV11-2|TRBJ2-3
ASSFTSEGGDTQY
>TRBV29-1|TRBJ2-3
SVEFADTQY
>TRBV4-2|TRBJ2-5
ASSQERGGQETQY
>TRBV4-1|TRBJ2-5
ASSPKKGLLQETQY
>TRBV5-1|TRBJ2-3
ASSLSTGSLTDTQY
>TRBV4-1|TRBJ1-1
ASSQDSTGTGETEAF